Given below is one T cell receptor beta chain in context. Patients having uncontrolled infection, another autoimmune disease, pregnancy or lactation were not included. Each diagnosis drew on symptoms, thyroxine, TRAb, thyroid ultrasound and orbital computed tomography findings. This entry comes from a study of T cells in Graves' hyperthyroidism and ophthalmopathy. Whole-study context: Peripheral blood was drawn at first diagnosis, prior to all treatment.

CDR1 MDHEN and CDR2 SYDVKM come from the germline V gene. The V segment lost 5 bases and the J segment 1 base; nucleotides outside the gene matches: 9. The length of the CDR3 is 17 residues. What was amplified from RNA transcripts were TCR beta CDR3 regions. Researchers ran a first-round RT-PCR on the TCR CDR3 using the HTBI primer set. Each CDR3 protein gets one entry after TCRdb re-called the multiplex PCR reads with MiXCR. The repertoire includes under 450,000 distinct CDR3 sequences, 15% to 18% of them detected once, and 14% sits in the top ten. The sequence came from a woman aged 18-35 years with Graves' hyperthyroidism. V is TRBV28 and J is TRBJ1-3, with TRBD1 identical over 9 bases. Sequences were obtained from blood. The CDR3 region has the DNA TGTGCCAGCAGTCGTCCCGGGACAGGGTCGTCTGGAAACACCATATATTTT. Translating it yields CASSRPGTGSSGNTIYF. Based on the CDR3 plus reference TRBV28 and TRBJ1-3, the full variable domain is DVKVTQSSRYLVKRTGEKVFLECVQDMDHENMFWYRQDPGLGLRLIYFSYDVKMKEKGDIPEGYSVSREKKERFSLILESASTNQTSMYLCASSRPGTGSSGNTIYFGEGSWLTVV.